Each of the 30 T cell receptor beta chains below was sequenced from the same sample in a study of T cells in Graves' hyperthyroidism and ophthalmopathy (dated by TCRdb to the late 2010s). Library preparation was by multiplex PCR. Instrument used: Illumina HiSeq 2000. TCR beta CDR3 regions were amplified from RNA transcripts. For the first round of RT-PCR on the TCR CDR3, the HTBI primer set was used together with the Qiagen OneStep RT-PCR kit. TCRdb's own reprocessing of the public reads used fastp at Q25 and MiXCR and kept productive beta chains. Here each entry gathers all rows of one CDR3 protein and keeps the most common genes and DNA. The sample table holds 410,000 or so distinct CDR3 sequences, of which roughly 14% were seen once. The top ten clonotypes cover 13% of the sample. The sample comprised blood. The receptors shown here come from a man aged 18 to 30 with Graves' ophthalmopathy.

Many counts were recorded for this clonotype. The chain couples TRBV20-1 to TRBJ2-3; 9 bases agree with TRBD2. Germline loops: CDR1 DFQATT, CDR2 SNEGSKA (reference sequence). With V trimmed by 5 bases and J by 5 bases, 8 bases remained unmatched. This CDR3 is 14 amino acids long. The CDR3 DNA reads as TGCAGTGCTCCTCCGGGACTAGCAGGAGATACGCAGTATTTT. Translated: CSAPPGLAGDTQYF.

Comments on this clonotype: One junction end does not reproduce the germline sequence, and a read error may be involved. V usage is TRBV30 and J usage is TRBJ2-3; D not resolved. The V gene's germline CDR1 is GTSNPN and CDR2 SVGIG (reference sequence). This CDR3 is 14 amino acids long. The DNA for the CDR3 is TGTGCCCGGAGTGTACTCCAGGCCACAGATACGCAGTATTTT. This sequence encodes CARSVLQATDTQYF.

This clonotype was counted a few times. The gene calls are TRBV20-1 and TRBJ1-2, with D unresolved. Trimming removed 5 bases from V and 2 bases from J, with 3 bases in between. The CDR3 length is 10 residues. Per the germline V gene, CDR1 is DFQATT and CDR2 is SNEGSKA (reference sequence). CDR3 residues: CSASNYGYTF. The CDR3 coding sequence is TGCAGTGCTTCAAACTATGGCTACACCTTC.

Only a few counts were recorded for this clonotype. The chain combines TRBV7-8 with TRBJ1-6, with TRBD1 as a possible D gene (6 bases). This CDR3 has 16 amino acids. In germline, CDR1 is SGHVS, CDR2 FQNEAQ. V was shortened by 8 bases and J by 0 bases, with 14 bases between the two germline ends. CDR3 sequence reads: CASSKTGASYNSPLHF. For the CDR3, the DNA is TGTGCCAGCTCTAAAACGGGGGCCTCCTATAATTCACCCCTCCACTTT.

CDR3 in DNA: TGTGCCCTCGAGGGGGGTTATGGCTACACCTTC. It specifies CALEGGYGYTF. The V call is TRBV7-9, the J call TRBJ1-2; D might be TRBD1 (6 bases). Trimming cost V 11 bases and J 5 bases, with 12 bases left between them. The CDR3 covers 11 residues. Germline V gene sequence: CDR1 SEHNR, CDR2 FQNEAQ (reference sequence).

The chain couples TRBV29-1 to TRBJ2-4; perhaps D is TRBD1 or TRBD2 (5 bases each). The length of the CDR3 is 11 residues. Looked up from germline, CDR1 is SQVTM and CDR2 is ANQGSEA. The germline V and J ends were trimmed by 8 bases and 6 bases, with 11 bases remaining between them. CDR3 bases: TGCAGCACCCTGGGGACAAACATTCAGTACTTC. Translated, it gives CSTLGTNIQYF.

This clonotype was seen at least ten times. The chain has TRBV18 and TRBJ1-1; TRBD1 agrees at 7 bases. The trim removed 3 bases at V and 4 bases at J, leaving 8 bases unmatched. CDR1 KGHSH and CDR2 LQKENI come from the germline V gene. There are 15 residues in the CDR3. The CDR3 spells CASSPIDREGTEAFF. The CDR3 coding sequence is TGTGCCAGCTCACCTATAGACAGGGAAGGCACTGAAGCTTTCTTT.

The table lists this clonotype with many counts. V usage is TRBV18 and J usage is TRBJ2-7, with 8 nucleotides matching TRBD1. The ends lost 3 bases at V and 4 bases at J; junction bases unmatched: 8. The CDR3 has 15 amino acids. The germline CDR1 and CDR2 sequences are KGHSH and LQKENI. The CDR3 nucleotides read TGTGCCAGCTCACCCGCGACAGGGGCGGTGTACGAGCAGTACTTC. Amino acids: CASSPATGAVYEQYF.

This clonotype was counted ten times or more. CDR3 amino acids: CASSYSSDTQYF. The DNA for the CDR3 is TGTGCCAGCAGTTACAGTTCCGATACGCAGTATTTT. The chain combines TRBV12-3 or TRBV12-4 with TRBJ2-3; D call uncertain. CDR3 length: 12 residues. Trimming removed 4 bases at V and 6 bases at J, with 8 bases between.

This clonotype was seen a few times. The V and J genes are TRBV14 and TRBJ2-1; D gene unclear. With 1 base removed from V and 2 bases from J, the gap between germline ends came to 9 bases. Germline V CDR1 and CDR2: SGHDN, FVKESK. This CDR3 contains 15 residues. CDR3 sequence reads: CASSQGSATYNEQFF. The CDR3 DNA is TGTGCCAGCAGCCAAGGTTCCGCGACCTACAATGAGCAGTTCTTC.

Many counts were recorded for this clonotype. This sequence joins TRBV27 and TRBJ2-1; D perhaps matches TRBD2 (5 bases). This CDR3 contains 14 residues. Per the germline V gene, CDR1 is MNHEY and CDR2 is SMNVEV (reference sequence). The V end lost 5 bases, the J end lost 0 bases, and 8 bases lay between the germline ends. The CDR3 protein is CASSRRFSYNEQFF. The CDR3 DNA is TGTGCCAGCAGTCGGAGGTTCTCCTACAATGAGCAGTTCTTC.

This clonotype has ten or more counts. This CDR3 reads CASSPPDLDTQYF. The CDR3 DNA is TGTGCCAGCTCACCACCGGATCTAGATACGCAGTATTTT. This chain connects TRBV18 to TRBJ2-3; D gene ambiguous. The germline V gene encodes CDR1 KGHSH and CDR2 LQKENI. There are 13 residues in the CDR3. Trimming stripped 0 bases from V and 5 bases from J, with 6 bases between.

The chain is built from TRBV7-9 and TRBJ1-1, with a possible D match to TRBD1 (5 bases). There are 13 residues in the CDR3. V dropped 7 bases and J dropped 4 bases, with 13 bases sitting between them. CDR1 SEHNR and CDR2 FQNEAQ come from the germline V gene (reference sequence). The CDR3 sequence: CASTPRGSTEAFF. For the CDR3, the DNA is TGTGCCAGCACCCCACGGGGGAGCACTGAAGCTTTCTTT.

This clonotype has a count of ten or more. The V gene is TRBV20-1, the J gene TRBJ2-7, with D unresolved. Germline CDR1 and CDR2: DFQATT and SNEGSKA (reference sequence). The length of the CDR3 is 14 residues. Trimming took off 7 bases at V and 0 bases at J, with 16 bases between the two ends. The CDR3: CSVPPTTPSYEQYF. The CDR3 region has the DNA TGCAGTGTCCCCCCTACTACTCCCTCCTACGAGCAGTACTTC.

This clonotype has a count of ten or more. The gene calls are TRBV2 and TRBJ1-1; D not resolved. This CDR3 spans 11 amino acids. The germline CDR1 and CDR2 sequences are SNHLY and FYNNEI. With 5 bases removed from V and 5 bases from J, the gap between germline ends came to 6 bases. For the CDR3, the DNA is TGTGCCAGCAGTTATTTTACTGAAGCTTTCTTT. The encoded protein is CASSYFTEAFF. Combining the CDR3 with reference TRBV2 and TRBJ1-1 gives the whole variable domain EPEVTQTPSHQVTQMGQEVILRCVPISNHLYFYWYRQILGQKVEFLVSFYNNEISEKSEIFDDQFSVERPDGSNFTLKIRSTKLEDSAMYFCASSYFTEAFFGQGTRLTVV.

This chain joins TRBV6-4 and TRBJ2-6; the match to TRBD1 covers 9 bases. CDR1 and CDR2 (germline): MRHNA, SNTAGT. The CDR3 loop spans 16 amino acids. The junction had 10 bases not matched to a gene; V was cut back by 9 bases and J by 4 bases. The CDR3 region is CASSPGTGTGANVLTF. CDR3 DNA: TGTGCCAGTAGTCCCGGGACAGGGACGGGGGCCAACGTCCTGACTTTC.

The gene calls are TRBV5-8 and TRBJ2-7; TRBD1 aligns across 11 bases. CDR1 and CDR2 from the germline V gene are SGHTS and YDEGEE. The CDR3 totals 14 residues. V lost 6 bases to trimming and J lost 6 bases; unmatched junction nucleotides: 8. This CDR3 is CASIQAGTGGEQYF. The DNA for the CDR3 is TGTGCCAGCATACAGGCAGGGACAGGGGGCGAGCAGTACTTC.

CDR3 amino acids: CASSMGLGGQETQYF. The DNA for the CDR3 is TGTGCCAGTAGTATGGGGTTAGGGGGACAAGAGACCCAGTACTTC. The genes are TRBV19 and TRBJ2-5; D possibly corresponds to TRBD1 (6 bases). CDR1 is LNHDA, CDR2 SQIVND, per germline (reference sequence). This CDR3 has 15 amino acids. V lost 3 bases and J lost 2, with 13 bases in between.

This clonotype was recorded at least ten times. The chain carries TRBV6-2 or TRBV6-3 and TRBJ1-1; 9 nucleotides line up with TRBD1. CDR1 MNHEY and CDR2 SVGEGT come from the germline V gene. The CDR3 length is 18 residues. Germline trimming cut 0 bases from V and 4 bases from J; bases unmatched to any gene: 12. The CDR3 nucleotides are TGTGCCAGCAGTTACTCTACAGGGGGCGCCCCGGGATTCACTGAAGCTTTCTTT. It specifies CASSYSTGGAPGFTEAFF.

J is TRBJ1-6 and V is TRBV7-9; D is possibly TRBD1 (6 bases). The germline V gene has CDR1 SEHNR and CDR2 FQNEAQ (reference sequence). The CDR3 contains 16 residues. The ends were cut back, 5 bases at V and 7 bases at J, with 18 bases in the middle. CDR3 DNA sequence: TGTGCCAGCAGCCAAAGAGGGGGGGGACTCAATTCACCCCTCCACTTT. It specifies CASSQRGGGLNSPLHF.

This clonotype was observed many times. The rearrangement uses TRBV7-9 and TRBJ2-1, with TRBD1 matching 10 bases. CDR1 is SEHNR and CDR2 is FQNEAQ in the germline V gene (reference sequence). V shed 4 bases and J 6 bases; nucleotides not matched to a gene: 6. This CDR3 comprises 15 residues. The CDR3 region is CASSSYRDRGNEQFF. In nucleotides, the CDR3 is TGTGCCAGCAGCTCATACCGGGACAGGGGCAATGAGCAGTTCTTC. Together with reference TRBV7-9 and TRBJ2-1, the CDR3 gives the full variable domain: DTGVSQNPRHKITKRGQNVTFRCDPISEHNRLYWYRQTLGQGPEFLTYFQNEAQLEKSRLLSDRFSAERPKGSFSTLEIQRTEQGDSAMYLCASSSYRDRGNEQFFGPGTRLTVL.

This chain joins TRBV9 and TRBJ1-2, with 7 bases fitting TRBD1. The V gene's germline CDR1 is SGDLS and CDR2 YYNGEE. This CDR3 is 14 amino acids long. V shed 1 base and J 8 bases; nucleotides not matched to a gene: 8. The CDR3 DNA reads TGTGCCAGCAGCGTATCTGTCGGGACAGAGGGCTACACCTTC. It is translated as CASSVSVGTEGYTF.

This clonotype has ten or more counts. The chain joins TRBV10-3 to TRBJ1-2; TRBD1 agrees at 12 bases. The CDR3 sequence is 15 residues long. Germline V gives CDR1 ENHRY, CDR2 SYGVKD. V shed 0 bases, J shed 8 bases, and the junction held 4 bases outside the gene matches. The CDR3 protein is CAISESGQGAVGYTF. CDR3 DNA: TGTGCCATCAGTGAGTCGGGACAGGGGGCGGTCGGCTACACCTTC.

This clonotype has only a few counts. The rearrangement joins TRBV19 to TRBJ2-3; D remains unclear. Deletions cut 7 bases from V and 3 bases from J, with 11 bases between. Germline-derived CDR1 and CDR2 are LNHDA and SQIVND (reference sequence). This CDR3 has 13 amino acids. For the CDR3, the DNA is TGTGCCAGTACCCCGGGCAGGACAGATACGCAGTATTTT. It specifies CASTPGRTDTQYF.

The CDR3 DNA follows: TGCAGTGCTCGGTCGGGGGGGGCCAACGTCCTGACTTTC. Residues: CSARSGGANVLTF. The genes are TRBV29-1 and TRBJ2-6; D possibly corresponds to TRBD2 (5 bases). Germline V gene sequence: CDR1 SQVTM, CDR2 ANQGSEA. CDR3 size: 13 residues.

This clonotype was recorded a few times. The chain links TRBV9 to TRBJ2-5; 7 nucleotides line up with TRBD2. Germline assignment: CDR1 SGDLS and CDR2 YYNGEE. The CDR3 has 14 amino acids. Trimming cost V 4 bases and J 5 bases; bases outside gene matches: 8. Written as DNA, the CDR3 is TGTGCCAGCAGCCCGAGACTGCGGGGGGAGACCCAGTACTTC. This codes for CASSPRLRGETQYF.

V usage is TRBV24-1 and J usage is TRBJ2-2; maybe TRBD1 (6 bases). V shed 4 bases and J shed 6 bases, with 17 bases lying between them. Looked up from germline, CDR1 is KGHDR and CDR2 is SFDVKD. CDR3 size: 16 residues. The CDR3 bases are TGTGCCACCAGTGACCAACAGGGTATTATCGCCGGGGAGCTGTTTTTT. Its protein product is CATSDQQGIIAGELFF.

This clonotype was observed a few times. Here the CDR3 DNA reads TGCAGTGCCCCCTGGGAGGGGCGAGAGACCCAGTACTTC. Protein sequence: CSAPWEGRETQYF. This sequence joins TRBV20-1 and TRBJ2-5; 7 positions match TRBD2. This CDR3 has 13 amino acids. Per germline, CDR1 DFQATT and CDR2 SNEGSKA (reference sequence). V lost 6 bases and J lost 4; bases outside the gene matches: 8.

At least ten counts were recorded for this clonotype. The chain joins TRBV27 to TRBJ2-1; 8 nucleotides agree with TRBD2. Germline V gene data show CDR1 as MNHEY and CDR2 as SMNVEV (reference sequence). Trimming removed 2 bases from V and 5 bases from J; junction bases left unmatched: 5. The CDR3 extends over 15 amino acids. The CDR3 DNA is TGTGCCAGCAGTTTAGCGGGGGGTATTGACAATGAGCAGTTCTTC. This translates into CASSLAGGIDNEQFF.

This clonotype came up many times. V is TRBV20-1 and J is TRBJ1-2; 9 nucleotides match TRBD1. The J segment lost 4 bases and the V segment lost 6 bases, leaving 3 bases of the junction unmatched. Germline CDR1 DFQATT, CDR2 SNEGSKA (reference sequence). The CDR3 has 12 amino acids. Written as DNA, the CDR3 is TGCAGTGCAGAGGGACAGGGCTATGGCTACACCTTC. It specifies CSAEGQGYGYTF.